The entry below describes one TCR beta chain. This entry belongs to a study of T cells expressing NK-cell markers. The CDR3 is made up of 15 amino acids. The germline gives CDR1 DFQATT, CDR2 SNEGSKA (reference sequence). Scientists made TCR beta cDNA using 5'RACE template switching with UMIs. For each CDR3 protein, TCRdb gives one entry from its re-call of the 5' RACE reads, without DNA. This table lists around 550,000 distinct CDR3 sequences. V is TRBV20-1 and J is TRBJ2-3; TCRdb's D call of TRBD2 is untestable without DNA. The sequence came from a man between 18 and 35 years old in good health. The sample consisted of blood T cells: a sorted CD56 or NKG2C T cell subset, CD4+ or CD8+ T cells, or bulk PBMC T cells (not recorded which). The CDR3 loop reads CSARVAGVGTDTQYF.